These 17 T cell receptor beta chains came from one sample sequenced in a study of blood T cell repertoires in COVID-19. Sequenced by immunoSEQ multiplex PCR; TCRdb stores in-frame clones only, minus some. In the table there are about 250,000 clones, around nine tenths of which are singletons. The sequenced sample was PBMCs or T cells enriched from blood (not recorded which). The receptors stem from a woman in her 40s who had been exposed to COVID-19.

The chain has TRBV6-1 and TRBJ1-5; D remains unclear. Looked up from germline, CDR1 is MNHNS and CDR2 is SASEGT. The CDR3 has 16 residues. The germline V and J ends were trimmed by 4 bases and 1 base, with 14 bases remaining between them. CDR3: CASSGRGEVSNQPQHF. DNA of the CDR3: TGTGCCAGCAGTGGACGAGGAGAAGTCAGCAATCAGCCCCAGCATTTT.

V gene TRBV7-2 combines with J gene TRBJ2-5; maybe TRBD1 (7 bases). The CDR3 runs to 14 residues. V was pared by 3 bases and J by 5 bases, with 13 bases between. CDR1 and CDR2 (germline): SGHTA, FQGNSA. The CDR3 is CASSFVQGGETQYF. The CDR3 region has the DNA TGTGCCAGCAGCTTTGTGCAGGGGGGCGAGACCCAGTACTTC.

This chain links TRBV3-1 (or the pseudogene TRBV3-2) with TRBJ1-3; D not resolved. CDR3 length: 14 residues. The germline gives CDR1 LGHDT, CDR2 YNNKEL (reference sequence). V was shortened by 4 bases and J by 0 bases, with 7 bases between the two germline ends. Written as DNA, the CDR3 is TGTGCCAGCAGCCTGGGAGGCTCTGGAAACACCATATATTTT. The encoded protein is CASSLGGSGNTIYF.

The V and J genes are TRBV3-1 (or the pseudogene TRBV3-2) and TRBJ2-5; D gene uncertain. The CDR3 sequence is 13 residues long. Deletions cut 1 base from V and 5 bases from J, with 8 bases between. Germline V gives CDR1 LGHDT, CDR2 YNNKEL (reference sequence). The CDR3 reads CASSQASQETQYF. DNA for the CDR3: TGTGCCAGCAGCCAAGCGTCCCAGGAGACCCAGTACTTC.

The V and J genes are TRBV19 and TRBJ2-4; D perhaps matches TRBD1 (5 bases). CDR1 and CDR2 from the germline V gene are LNHDA and SQIVND (reference sequence). V lost 4 bases, J lost 0 bases, and 19 bases lay in between. This CDR3 comprises 18 residues. The chain's CDR3 is CASSTRPPTALAKNIQYF. Written as DNA, the CDR3 is TGTGCCAGTAGTACCCGCCCCCCGACAGCGCTAGCCAAAAACATTCAGTACTTC.

V is TRBV7-8 and J is TRBJ1-1; 7 nucleotides align to TRBD1. CDR1 and CDR2 from the germline V gene are SGHVS and FQNEAQ. The J segment lost 14 bases and the V segment lost 3 bases, leaving 15 bases of the junction unmatched. This CDR3 spans 14 amino acids. The CDR3 spells CASSFNRGRQGSFF. CDR3 DNA: TGTGCCAGCAGCTTTAATAGAGGCCGACAGGGTAGCTTCTTT.

The CDR3: CASSVPEGLAGVNEQFF. DNA of the CDR3: TGTGCCAGCAGCGTCCCCGAAGGTCTAGCGGGTGTGAATGAGCAGTTCTTC. The chain links TRBV9 to TRBJ2-1, with TRBD2 identical over 8 bases. Per the germline V gene, CDR1 is SGDLS and CDR2 is YYNGEE. The ends lost 2 bases at V and 7 bases at J; junction bases unmatched: 14. This CDR3 region has 17 residues.

This chain links TRBV4-3 with TRBJ2-7; 7 bases match TRBD2. After removal of 1 base from V and 0 bases from J, the junction contained 6 bases not matched to a gene. This CDR3 has 16 residues. Per the germline V gene, CDR1 is LGHNA and CDR2 is YSLEER. For the CDR3, the DNA is TGCGCCAGCAGCCAAGGGGGGAGGGCTCGCTCCTACGAGCAGTACTTC. Translated, it gives CASSQGGRARSYEQYF.

V usage is TRBV7-9 and J usage is TRBJ2-1; 14 bases agree with TRBD2. Germline V gene sequence: CDR1 SEHNR, CDR2 FQNEAQ (reference sequence). The CDR3 is 18 residues long. V lost 5 bases to trimming and J lost 10 bases; unmatched junction nucleotides: 16. CDR3 residues: CASSRGRGGLAGGREQFF. CDR3 nucleotide sequence: TGTGCCAGCAGCCGAGGGAGGGGAGGACTAGCGGGGGGACGCGAGCAGTTCTTC.

The chain links TRBV18 to TRBJ1-6, with 9 bases identical to TRBD1. V lost 4 bases to trimming and J lost 10 bases; unmatched junction nucleotides: 8. Germline CDR1 is KGHSH and CDR2 is LQKENI. This CDR3 spans 15 amino acids. This chain's CDR3 is CASSQAGQGNSPLHF. The CDR3 DNA reads as TGTGCCAGCTCACAGGCTGGACAGGGGAACTCACCCCTCCACTTT.

V gene TRBV7-2 combines with J gene TRBJ1-3, with 9 bases fitting TRBD1. Germline lookup yields CDR1 SGHTA and CDR2 FQGNSA. There are 15 residues in the CDR3. The trim removed 5 bases at V and 1 base at J, leaving 3 bases unmatched. CDR3 coding DNA: TGTGCCAGCAGCCGGACAGGGGTTTCTGGAAACACCATATATTTT. It is translated as CASSRTGVSGNTIYF.

J is TRBJ2-5 and V is TRBV11-3; D not certain. Germline V gene sequence: CDR1 SGHNT, CDR2 YENEEA. The CDR3 loop spans 12 amino acids. V lost 5 bases and J 5 bases, leaving 9 bases between the germline ends. CDR3 nucleotide sequence: TGTGCCAGCAGCCCAGTCGGGGAGACCCAGTACTTC. This encodes CASSPVGETQYF. The whole variable domain, filled in from reference TRBV11-3 and TRBJ2-5, reads EAGVVQSPRYKIIEKKQPVAFWCNPISGHNTLYWYLQNLGQGPELLIRYENEEAVDDSQLPKDRFSAERLKGVDSTLKIQPAELGDSAVYLCASSPVGETQYFGPGTRLLVL.

The chain links TRBV11-1 to TRBJ2-7; a weak D match, TRBD1 (7 bases). Trimming cost V 0 bases and J 5 bases, with 14 bases left between them. The germline CDR1 and CDR2 sequences are SGHAT and FQDESV (reference sequence). The CDR3 extends over 15 amino acids. The CDR3 sequence: CASSLAPGRGDEQYV. The CDR3 nucleotides read TGTGCCAGCAGCTTAGCGCCGGGCAGGGGGGACGAGCAGTACGTC.

The V call is TRBV11-2, the J call TRBJ2-5, with TRBD1 matching over 8 bases. This CDR3 has 15 residues. The V gene's germline CDR1 is SGHAT and CDR2 FQNNGV. The ends lost 4 bases at V and 0 bases at J; junction bases unmatched: 4. CDR3 amino acids: CASSSTGENQETQYF. In DNA form, the CDR3 reads TGTGCCAGCAGCTCGACAGGGGAAAACCAAGAGACCCAGTACTTC.

The genes are TRBV9 and TRBJ2-3; D is perhaps TRBD2 (5 bases). CDR1 and CDR2 (germline): SGDLS, YYNGEE. Trimming shortened V by 0 bases and J by 4 bases, and 15 bases separated the two germline ends. The CDR3 runs 16 residues. This chain's CDR3 is CASSVGRRMGADTQYF. Written as DNA, the CDR3 is TGTGCCAGCAGCGTAGGACGGAGGATGGGAGCAGATACGCAGTATTTT.

This chain uses TRBV7-8 with TRBJ1-5; D perhaps matches TRBD1 (6 bases). V was trimmed by 1 base and J by 0 bases, leaving 16 bases between them. Germline-derived CDR1 and CDR2 are SGHVS and FQNEAQ. This CDR3 has 18 residues. This CDR3 is CASSLVLGASYSNQPQHF. The CDR3 bases are TGTGCCAGCAGCTTAGTCTTGGGGGCCAGCTATAGCAATCAGCCCCAGCATTTT.

V and J are TRBV25-1 and TRBJ2-3; 8 nucleotides line up with TRBD1. The V gene end was trimmed by 2 bases and the J gene end by 2 bases; junction bases not matched to a gene: 6. Germline-derived CDR1 and CDR2 are MGHDK and SYGVNS. There are 16 residues in the CDR3. CDR3 DNA sequence: TGTGCCAGCAGTGAACCCGGGACAGGAACCACAGATACGCAGTATTTT. This translates into CASSEPGTGTTDTQYF. Variable domain in full (rest from reference TRBV25-1 and TRBJ2-3): EADIYQTPRYLVIGTGKKITLECSQTMGHDKMYWYQQDPGMELHLIHYSYGVNSTEKGDLSSESTVSRIRTEHFPLTLESARPSHTSQYLCASSEPGTGTTDTQYFGPGTRLTVL.